This T cell receptor beta chain was sequenced in a study of response to subunit inactivated influenza vaccine. Whole-study results and caveats: Every seasonal influenza vaccination brings in few new T cells, the authors suggested.

Each CDR3 protein gets one entry after TCRdb re-called the RT-PCR reads with MiXCR. The table includes over 650,000 distinct CDR3 sequences, around 18% detected once. CDR3 length: 14 amino acids. Germline V gene sequence: CDR1 SEHNR, CDR2 FQNEAQ (reference sequence). V was pared by 5 bases and J by 5 bases, with 15 bases between. To note about this clonotype: Its antigen remains unidentified.

The chain links TRBV7-9 to TRBJ2-5; D remains unclear. The TCR originated in a man aged 50-59 years who received an inactivated influenza vaccine. Sequencing was performed on PBMCs from blood, taken around 5 days after vaccination. The CDR3 region is CASSLRGLAETQYF. CDR3 DNA: TGTGCCAGCAGCCTCCGTGGGTTAGCCGAGACCCAGTACTTC.